The sequence of this TCR beta chain was determined in a study of identical twins. Study-wide results and limits: High-abundance cord blood beta clonotypes had fewer insertions; memory repertoires showed none. Beta out-of-frame sequences displayed a weaker excess of sharing between twins.

TCRdb redid the calling of the 5' RACE reads with MiXCR, one entry per CDR3 protein. The table lists about 890,000 distinct CDR3 sequences, around an eighth of them singletons, with around 1.6% in the top ten. This clonotype was counted a few times. Antigen unknown. The J segment lost 7 bases and the V segment lost 2 bases, leaving 12 bases of the junction unmatched. This CDR3 comprises 16 residues. Germline CDR1 LGHDT, CDR2 YNNKEL (reference sequence). Healthy Caucasians supplied all donations. These data were likewise used in another study, on yellow fever vaccine responses in identical twins. That paper states: Twin vaccine T cell responses reportedly seemed partly convergent, partly personalized.

Input material: PBMCs. The chain combines TRBV3-1 with TRBJ2-7, with TRBD2 matching 9 bases. The TCR originated in a woman aged 18-29 years in good health. CDR3 sequence reads: CASSQTAAGGPQEQYF. The DNA of the CDR3 is TGTGCCAGCAGCCAAACGGCGGCGGGAGGGCCTCAGGAGCAGTACTTC.